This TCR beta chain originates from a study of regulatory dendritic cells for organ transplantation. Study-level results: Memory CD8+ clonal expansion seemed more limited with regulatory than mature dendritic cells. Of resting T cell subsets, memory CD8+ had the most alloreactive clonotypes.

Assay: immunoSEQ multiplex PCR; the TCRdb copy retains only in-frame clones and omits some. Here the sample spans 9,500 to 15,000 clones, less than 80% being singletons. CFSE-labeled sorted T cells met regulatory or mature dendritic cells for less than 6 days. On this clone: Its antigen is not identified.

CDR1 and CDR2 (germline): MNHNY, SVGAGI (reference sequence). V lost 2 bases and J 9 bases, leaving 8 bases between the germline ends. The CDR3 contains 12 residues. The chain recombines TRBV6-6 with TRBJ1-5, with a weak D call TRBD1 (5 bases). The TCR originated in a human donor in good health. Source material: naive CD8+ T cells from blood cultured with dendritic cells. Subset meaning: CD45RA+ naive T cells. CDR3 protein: CASSYGGGPQHF. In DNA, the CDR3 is TGTGCCAGCAGTTACGGCGGGGGGCCCCAGCATTTT.